This T cell receptor beta chain was recovered during a study of T cells in Graves' hyperthyroidism and ophthalmopathy (dated 2019 in TCRdb). Background on the whole study: Peripheral blood samples were taken at the time of initial diagnosis, prior to any treatment. TCR V-J signatures able to tell the groups apart were searched for in a discovery cohort of 100 patients, of whom around 42 had Graves' ophthalmopathy and about 60 had stable Graves' hyperthyroidism. Whether ophthalmopathy could be predicted prospectively was tested in an independent validation cohort made up of roughly 20 hyperthyroidism patients plus 17 patients who later progressed to ophthalmopathy. The roughly 91 discovery patients were randomly divided into training and test sets at a 7:3 ratio. Thyroid tissue and blood T-cell repertoires from six Graves' hyperthyroidism patients were also compared in the study. After sampling, hyperthyroidism patients received methimazole starting at 30 mg daily, and ophthalmopathy patients received high-dose intravenous methylprednisolone. The paper describes TCR Vbeta CDR3 sequencing of 135 peripheral blood samples, made up of some 42 ophthalmopathy patients, some 80 hyperthyroidism patients and 17 progressor patients.

Ophthalmopathy patients had moderately to severely active disease, Clinical Activity Score of at least 3, NOSPECS grade of at least 4, and duration under 3 months. The study excluded patients with uncontrolled infections, other autoimmune diseases, pregnancy or lactation. Clinical symptoms, serum thyroxine and TRAb, thyroid ultrasound, and orbital computed tomography formed the basis for the diagnoses. Ficoll-Paque density gradient centrifugation was used to isolate PBMCs from about 9.4 ml of fresh peripheral blood. Total RNA was extracted with Trizol reagent, and quality was checked on an Agilent 2100 Bioanalyzer. From the cysteine up to the phenylalanine, the CDR3 has a length of 14 residues. Only the CDR3 DNA is retained, 42 bases long and in frame from the first base. V is pruned by 7 bases and J by 4 bases, leaving 9 bases of the junction without a gene match. CDR1 and CDR2 (MNHNS, SASEGT) derive from the germline V gene.

The TCR beta CDR3 regions were amplified from the RNA transcripts. The TCR CDR3 was subjected to a first round of RT-PCR using the HTBI primer set and the Qiagen OneStep RT-PCR kit. The libraries were constructed in a second round of multiplex PCR and then size-selected and purified. Paired-end sequencing of the libraries was performed with 100 bp reads on an Illumina HiSeq2000. The study's processing was this. SOAPnuke was used to process the raw data, removing reads that contained adapters or uncalled bases, had a mean Phred below 15, or lacked an exact match to the constant primer or identifier. High-quality paired reads were merged with COPE v1.2.5, and unique nucleotide sequences were defined as clonotypes. MiTCR v1.1 was used to align the clonotypes against IMGT TRBV, TRBD and TRBJ reference segments. Analysis was restricted to V-J combinations with a frequency above 0.0001, which covered roughly 99% of repertoires. The TCS score was defined as the ratio of F50 (clonal expansion) to E x V (chaos), calculated using BLOSUM62-based TCRdist between CDR3 peptides within each V-J. Welch's t-statistics and random forest reduced roughly 500 V-J features to about 13, which were used in a naive Bayes classifier (R e1071). TCRdb cleaned the public reads at Q25 with fastp, built clones with MiXCR and kept in-frame beta chains. Entries are consolidated by CDR3 protein sequence, retaining the most common genes and DNA. What appears here as the V and J calls and clone size reflects TCRdb's work, not the paper's. A total of under 250,000 distinct CDR3 sequences appear in this sample, about 24% of them only once. The leading ten clones occupy roughly 40% of the sample.

This clonotype appeared many times. Its antigen is not yet known. Base qualities are not at hand, and no much larger clone is one base apart. Study-wide findings and limitations: Blood samples also contained most of the expanded thyroid clonotypes (frequency above 0.001), which suggests that blood repertoires may reflect thyroid immune responses. In cross-validation, a model built on a 13 V-J signature told ophthalmopathy apart from stable hyperthyroidism with approximately 90% sensitivity and around 84% specificity, and in testing the same model reached 80%/75%. In validation, progression to ophthalmopathy was predicted by the model with more than 65% sensitivity and 72% to 85% specificity, a median of approximately 7.1 months before onset. Sample size was not statistically predetermined, and investigators were not blinded to group allocation.

Sequencing was done on a sample of blood. The clonotype originates from a woman between 35 and 50 years old with Graves' ophthalmopathy. Recombination joined TRBV6-1 with TRBJ2-7, with 8 middle bases fitting TRBD1. The CDR3: CASNPGTGEYEQYF. The nucleotide sequence is given as TGTGCCAGCAACCCCGGGACAGGCGAGTACGAGCAGTACTTC.